This T cell receptor beta chain was sequenced for a study of blood T cell repertoires in COVID-19 (dated by TCRdb to the early 2020s). Some background on the complete study: Collaborator samples came from the United States, Italy and Spain and covered acute and convalescent phases of COVID-19. The material from the prospective study consisted of cDNA or gDNA derived from T cells, B-cell-depleted T cells, or PBMCs. Deeply sampled blood TCRbeta repertoires from subjects exposed to, actively infected with, or recovered from COVID-19 were included in the dataset. The repertoires were made available in a free public database intended to serve as a resource for research on the immune response to SARS-CoV-2. The samples were drawn from the first 160 participants of the ongoing ImmuneRACE study and from 950 to 1,500 subjects provided by 6 global collaborators. A de-identified subject ID, COVID-19 status, age in years and sex were almost always included in the sample metadata. Where HLA class I and class II types were available, the types were taken from metadata supplied by the sample provider, not from assay-based typing. Study-wide findings and limitations: How much clinical and demographic metadata was included differed by source and by participant, and the metadata was provided uncurated.

From its cysteine to its phenylalanine, the CDR3 spans 15 amino acids. Kept here is only the CDR3 DNA, which spans 45 bases and is read in frame from base 1. Trimmed from V: 7 bases; trimmed from J: 7 bases; junction bases lacking a gene match: 10. The germline V gene (reference sequence) provides CDR1 LGHDT and CDR2 YNNKEL. This clone showed up just a few times. Its recognized antigen is unknown. No much larger clone is present one base from it, and per-base qualities are unavailable. TCRbeta CDR3 regions were amplified from genomic DNA using the immunoSEQ Assay, a bias-controlled multiplex PCR. The published analysis was carried out like this. Within the assay, amplification of reference gene primers was used to estimate how many nucleated cells each sample contained. Sequence reads were collapsed and filtered to measure the absolute abundance of every unique TCRbeta CDR3 rearrangement. For each sample, productive Simpson clonality was calculated as the square root of Simpson's diversity index across productive rearrangements. Drawn from immuneACCESS, this table holds only the in-frame rearrangements with V and J called that TCRdb kept. Clones are partly lost; checked studies trace under half to an unresolved V gene and leave the rest unexplained. For V, J and clone size, that table is used; D and trimming come from the DNA. The table for this sample lists 35,000 to 45,000 clones; approximately 91% of them were counted only once. About 0.36% of the sample is held by the ten biggest clonotypes.

Collaborating institutions collected whole blood in K2EDTA tubes following their own protocols. For TCRbeta analysis, collaborator samples were shipped as frozen whole blood, as isolated PBMCs, or as DNA extracted from either sample type. The chain is made from TRBV3-1 (or the pseudogene TRBV3-2) and TRBJ2-2, with 9 junctional bases fitting TRBD1. The TCR originated in a human donor in a cohort sampled during active COVID-19. The sample taken for sequencing was peripheral blood. The CDR3 sequence is CASISGTGSHGELFF. The nucleotide sequence is TGTGCCAGCATCAGCGGGACAGGGTCCCACGGGGAGCTGTTTTTT.